This TCR beta chain was obtained from a study of blood T cell repertoires in COVID-19. Study as a whole: The United States, Italy and Spain supplied acute and convalescent COVID-19 samples.

In the original analysis: Estimates of nucleated cell counts were drawn from the amplification of reference gene primers. Using immunoSEQ multiplex PCR, the repertoire was profiled, and TCRdb retains in-frame clones only, with some absent. That table furnishes V, J and clone size, whereas the DNA furnished D and trimming. The table has about 160,000 clones, about 80% seen once. The CDR3 runs 16 residues. CDR1 is SGDLS and CDR2 is YYNGEE in the germline V gene. The V and J ends lost 3 bases and 0 bases respectively, with 15 bases between them. Sequenced input: PBMCs or T cells enriched from blood (not recorded which). The rearrangement joins TRBV9 to TRBJ1-1, with D possibly TRBD1 on 5 matching bases. The sequence came from a man over 45 who had recovered from COVID-19. The CDR3: CASSDRLGEVNTEAFF. DNA of the CDR3: TGTGCCAGCAGCGACCGTTTAGGGGAGGTGAACACTGAAGCTTTCTTT.